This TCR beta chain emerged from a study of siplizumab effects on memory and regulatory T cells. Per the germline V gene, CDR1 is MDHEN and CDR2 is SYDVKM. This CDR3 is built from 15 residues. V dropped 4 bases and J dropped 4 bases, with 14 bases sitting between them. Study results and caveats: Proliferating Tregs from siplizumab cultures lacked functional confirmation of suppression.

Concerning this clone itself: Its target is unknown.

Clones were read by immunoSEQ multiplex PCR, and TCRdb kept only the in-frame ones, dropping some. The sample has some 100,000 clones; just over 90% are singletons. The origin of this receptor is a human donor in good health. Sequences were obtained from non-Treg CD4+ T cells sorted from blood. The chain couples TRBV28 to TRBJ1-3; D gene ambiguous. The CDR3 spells CASSYSRGSGNTIYF. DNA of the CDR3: TGTGCCAGCAGTTACTCTCGGGGTTCCGGAAACACCATATATTTT.